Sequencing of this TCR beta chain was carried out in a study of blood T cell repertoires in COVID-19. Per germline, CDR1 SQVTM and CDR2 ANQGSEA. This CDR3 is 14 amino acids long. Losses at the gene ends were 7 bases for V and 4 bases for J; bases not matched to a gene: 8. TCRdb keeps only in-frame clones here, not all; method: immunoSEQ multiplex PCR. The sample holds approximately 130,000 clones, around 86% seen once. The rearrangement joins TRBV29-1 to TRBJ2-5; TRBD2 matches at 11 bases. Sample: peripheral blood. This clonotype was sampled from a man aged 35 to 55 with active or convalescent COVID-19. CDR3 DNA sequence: TGCAGCGCCCTTGGGCTAGCGGGGGGAGAGACCCAGTACTTC. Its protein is CSALGLAGGETQYF.